Included here is one T cell receptor (beta chain) sequence, with context. The antigen is not known. When sampled, the donors appeared nominally healthy, though they likely had unrecorded immune exposures. This sample was taken from a study of cytomegalovirus exposure and HLA in healthy donors. Germline loops: CDR1 MNHNY, CDR2 SVGAGI (reference sequence). This CDR3 has 16 amino acids. V was pared by 0 bases and J by 0 bases, with 9 bases between. Findings and limits, study-wide: The productive fraction for most TCR beta V segments was about 87% or about 30% in an earlier analysis.

Use of 60 Vbeta and 13 Jbeta primers characterized the PCR. TCRdb's copy holds only in-frame clones and misses some; the assay was immunoSEQ multiplex PCR. Here the sample spans approximately 190,000 clones, around three quarters being singletons. The specimen sequenced was PBMCs. This clonotype was obtained from a woman under 40 in good health and CMV-seropositive. The rearrangement links TRBV6-6 to TRBJ1-5; D is uncertain. CDR3 coding DNA: TGTGCCAGCAGTTACTCGATCGGAGGTAGCAATCAGCCCCAGCATTTT. It specifies CASSYSIGGSNQPQHF.